The 13 T cell receptor beta chains below all came from one sample that was sequenced in a study of spatial heterogeneity in lung cancer. TCRdb passed the 5' RACE reads through MiXCR, listing each CDR3 protein once. The sample shows around 75,000 distinct CDR3 sequences, about an eighth of them seen only once. Time point noted: sample taken at primary tumor resection. Whole RNA came from tumor, nontumor lung or frozen PBMC and was sequenced without being sorted. The sequences come from PBMCs, collected at surgery. These receptor sequences come from a male donor with early-stage non-small cell lung cancer.

This clonotype occurred a few times. The rearrangement uses TRBV14 and TRBJ2-1; 8 positions match TRBD2. The germline V gene has CDR1 SGHDN and CDR2 FVKESK. The ends lost 4 bases at V and 3 bases at J; junction bases unmatched: 2. This CDR3 has 14 residues. The CDR3 nucleotides are TGTGCCAGCAGCCTACTAGCGGACTACAATGAGCAGTTCTTC. Translation: CASSLLADYNEQFF.

This clonotype was detected only a few times. The rearrangement uses TRBV7-3 and TRBJ2-1, with D maybe TRBD1 (6 bases). This CDR3 is 17 amino acids long. Trimming pared 6 bases from V and 0 bases from J, leaving 18 bases between. Germline V gene data show CDR1 as SGHTA and CDR2 as FQGTGA. Here the CDR3 reads CASRSYPYRDSYNEQFF. The DNA for the CDR3 is TGTGCCAGCAGGTCGTATCCCTACAGGGACTCCTACAATGAGCAGTTCTTC. Drawing the rest from reference TRBV7-3 and TRBJ2-1, the complete variable domain is GAGVSQTPSNKVTEKGKYVELRCDPISGHTALYWYRQSLGQGPEFLIYFQGTGAADDSGLPNDRFFAVRPEGSVSTLKIQRTERGDSAVYLCASRSYPYRDSYNEQFFGPGTRLTVL.

This clonotype was seen ten or more times. V and J are TRBV9 and TRBJ1-4; maybe TRBD1 (6 bases). Germline CDR1 SGDLS, CDR2 YYNGEE. Trimming removed 4 bases from V and 8 bases from J, with 18 bases in between. The CDR3 has 15 residues. Written as DNA, the CDR3 is TGTGCCAGCAGCAAGGACGGGGGCAAGCGGGAAAAACTGTTTTTT. It codes for CASSKDGGKREKLFF.

The chain employs TRBV30 and TRBJ2-1; 10 nucleotides match TRBD2. Germline assignment: CDR1 GTSNPN and CDR2 SVGIG (reference sequence). Trimming cost V 5 bases and J 7 bases; bases outside gene matches: 5. The CDR3 has 13 residues. In nucleotides, the CDR3 is TGTGCCTGGCAGGGACTAGCGTATAATGAGCAGTTCTTC. Translating it yields CAWQGLAYNEQFF.

Note on this clonotype: With a much larger clone just one base away, this may be a read error. The chain is built from TRBV7-2 and TRBJ1-1, with 8 bases aligning to TRBD1. The CDR3 contains 13 residues. The germline V gene has CDR1 SGHTA and CDR2 FQGNSA. V lost 5 bases, J lost 4 bases, and 3 bases stayed unmatched. The CDR3 spells CASSVDRGTEAFF. The CDR3 nucleotides are TGTGCCAGCAGCGTAGACAGGGGCACTGAAGCTTTCTTT. Full variable domain (outside the CDR3, taken from reference TRBV7-2 and TRBJ1-1): GAGVSQSPSNKVTEKGKDVELRCDPISGHTALYWYRQSLGQGLEFLIYFQGNSAPDKSGLPSDRFSAERTGGSVSTLTIQRTQQEDSAVYLCASSVDRGTEAFFGQGTRLTVV.

This clonotype was seen ten or more times. The genes are TRBV20-1 and TRBJ2-3; D call uncertain. The V gene's germline CDR1 is DFQATT and CDR2 SNEGSKA (reference sequence). Trimming removed 4 bases from V and 0 bases from J, with 11 bases in between. CDR3 length equals 14 residues. In DNA form, the CDR3 reads TGCAGTGCTATGGGTCCACCTAGCACAGATACGCAGTATTTT. Its protein product is CSAMGPPSTDTQYF.

This clonotype came up once. The J gene is TRBJ2-5, the V gene TRBV5-1; D remains ambiguous. Between the trimmed V and J ends, which lost 4 bases and 4 bases, there was a span of 20 bases. Germline V gives CDR1 SGHRS, CDR2 YFSETQ. The CDR3 totals 16 residues. DNA for the CDR3: TGCGCCAGCAGCCCCAGAGCGAGCCTACGGGTAGAGACCCAGTACTTC. This codes for CASSPRASLRVETQYF.

This clonotype came up a few times. This chain connects TRBV29-1 to TRBJ2-7; no clear D. Germline V gene data show CDR1 as SQVTM and CDR2 as ANQGSEA. CDR3 length: 9 amino acids. The CDR3 DNA reads TGCGACGGGCCCCTCAAGCAGTACTTC. It specifies CDGPLKQYF.

V and J are TRBV6-6 and TRBJ2-7, with TRBD1 identical over 7 bases. Germline CDR1 and CDR2: MNHNY and SVGAGI (reference sequence). The junction had 10 bases not matched to a gene; V was cut back by 4 bases and J by 4 bases. The CDR3 extends over 15 amino acids. CDR3 in DNA: TGTGCCAGCAGTTCACATACCGGGACAGAGTACGAGCAGTACTTC. It codes for CASSSHTGTEYEQYF.

This clonotype showed up just a few times. This chain links TRBV27 with TRBJ1-1; D ambiguous. The CDR3 covers 10 residues. Germline CDR1 is MNHEY and CDR2 is SMNVEV (reference sequence). The V end lost 9 bases, the J end lost 7 bases, and 9 bases lay between the germline ends. The CDR3 coding sequence is TGTGCCAGTGGCCGGCTTGAAGCTTTCTTT. It translates to CASGRLEAFF.

The chain employs TRBV19 and TRBJ1-3; TRBD1 might be the D (5 bases). The germline V gene encodes CDR1 LNHDA and CDR2 SQIVND (reference sequence). The CDR3 loop spans 14 amino acids. V gave up 9 bases and J gave up 7 bases, with 19 bases separating them. CDR3 in DNA: TGTGCCAGCTCGGTGGGACTCAACGGGAACACCATATATTTT. It translates to CASSVGLNGNTIYF.

This rearrangement joins TRBV20-1 to TRBJ1-5, with 9 bases identical to TRBD1. J gave up 0 bases and V 2 bases, and 5 bases lay outside the gene matches. CDR1 is DFQATT, CDR2 SNEGSKA, per germline (reference sequence). This CDR3 is built from 16 residues. The chain's CDR3 is CSARSRQGDSNQPQHF. CDR3 coding DNA: TGCAGTGCTAGATCCCGACAGGGGGATAGCAATCAGCCCCAGCATTTT.

The J gene is TRBJ2-7, the V gene TRBV12-3 or TRBV12-4; 7 bases fit TRBD2. V trimming: 3 bases; J trimming: 1 base; junction bases outside the gene matches: 0. The CDR3 spans 13 residues. Here the CDR3 DNA reads TGTGCCAGCAGTTTCGGGGGGTCCTACGAGCAGTACTTC. This encodes CASSFGGSYEQYF.